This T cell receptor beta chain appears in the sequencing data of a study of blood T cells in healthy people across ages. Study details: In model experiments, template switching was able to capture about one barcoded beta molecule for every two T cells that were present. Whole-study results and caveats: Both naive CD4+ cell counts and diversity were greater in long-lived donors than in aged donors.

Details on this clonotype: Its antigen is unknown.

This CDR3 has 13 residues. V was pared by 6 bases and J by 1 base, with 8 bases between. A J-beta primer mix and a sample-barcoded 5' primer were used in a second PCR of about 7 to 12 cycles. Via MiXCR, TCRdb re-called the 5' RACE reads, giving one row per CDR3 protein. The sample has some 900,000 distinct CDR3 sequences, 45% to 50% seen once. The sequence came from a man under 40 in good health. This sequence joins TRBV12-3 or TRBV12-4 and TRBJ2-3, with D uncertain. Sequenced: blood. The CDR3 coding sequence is TGTGCCAGCAGCAGAACTGGCACAGATACGCAGTATTTT. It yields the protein CASSRTGTDTQYF.